This T cell receptor beta chain was found in a study of blood T cell repertoires in COVID-19. About the research overall: The United States, Italy and Spain provided the acute and convalescent COVID-19 samples. T cells, B-cell-depleted T cells, or PBMCs provided the cDNA or gDNA that served as material.

Germline CDR1 reads ENHRY; CDR2 reads SYGVKD. V lost 10 bases, J lost 1 base, and 17 bases lay in between. This CDR3 spans 15 amino acids. As processed by the authors: Quantification of nucleated cells was approximated via reference gene primer amplification. Profiling relied on immunoSEQ multiplex PCR, and the TCRdb table lists in-frame clones only, not all of them. V, J and clone size derive from that table, while D and trimming were established from the DNA sequence. The sample holds 100,000 to 150,000 clones, about 91% seen once. The V gene is TRBV10-3, the J gene TRBJ1-5; D remains unclear. This sequence was found in a man aged 50 to 59 with acute or convalescent COVID-19. The sample was peripheral blood. CDR3 nucleotide sequence: TGTGCCACAGAGCGTCGGGTTGGAAGCAATCAGCCCCAGCATTTT. Translated, it gives CATERRVGSNQPQHF.